This T cell receptor beta chain appears in the sequencing data of a study of blood T cell repertoires in COVID-19. Across the study: Acute and convalescent COVID-19 specimens originated in the United States, Italy and Spain.

TCRdb's copy holds only in-frame clones and misses some; the assay was immunoSEQ multiplex PCR. The sample contains roughly 320,000 clones, 80% to 90% of which appear only once. The V gene lost 2 bases and the J gene lost 0 bases, with 8 bases spanning the gap. The CDR3 is 15 residues long. Germline CDR1 is MNHEY and CDR2 is SMNVEV (reference sequence). The chain joins TRBV27 to TRBJ1-3; D perhaps matches TRBD1 (6 bases). Material for sequencing was PBMCs or T cells enriched from blood (not recorded which). The sequence came from a man aged 25 to 45 who had recovered from COVID-19. The CDR3 protein is CASSLTGSSGNTIYF. CDR3 coding DNA: TGTGCCAGCAGTTTAACAGGGTCCTCTGGAAACACCATATATTTT.